These 2 T cell receptor beta chains came from one sample sequenced in a study of T cell responses to AZD1222 COVID-19 vaccine. Sequencing used immunoSEQ multiplex PCR; TCRdb keeps in-frame clones, though not all of them. In the table there are 120,000 or so clones, around 84% of which are singletons. This material consisted of peripheral blood, taken 28 days after the second AZD1222 dose. These TCRs come from an adult who received the AZD1222 COVID-19 vaccine.

This chain connects TRBV19 to TRBJ1-4; 7 bases match TRBD1. Germline CDR1 LNHDA, CDR2 SQIVND (reference sequence). With V trimmed by 5 bases and J by 4 bases, 13 bases remained unmatched. The CDR3 extends over 17 amino acids. For the CDR3, the DNA is TGTGCCAGTAGTCTCACCCGACAGGGCGTTATTAATGAAAAACTGTTTTTT. Translating it yields CASSLTRQGVINEKLFF.

The chain is built from TRBV6-1 and TRBJ1-6; 7 bases fit TRBD1. The CDR3 extends over 14 amino acids. Germline CDR1 reads MNHNS; CDR2 reads SASEGT. V gave up 1 base and J gave up 8 bases; unmatched junction bases: 2. CDR3 nucleotides: TGTGCCAGCAGTGAAGGGACAGGTTATTCACCCCTCCACTTT. It is translated as CASSEGTGYSPLHF.